This entry features one TCR beta chain sequence. Its matching antigen is unknown. Data came from immunoSEQ multiplex PCR; TCRdb stores just in-frame clones and leaves some out. The sample shows roughly 100,000 clones, under 95% of them seen only once. The sample is drawn from a study of graft-versus-host responses after intestinal transplantation. Findings and limits, study-wide: Allografts carried high graft-versus-host to host-versus-graft clonal ratios in patients having graft-donor T cell macrochimerism.

This CDR3 has 16 amino acids. Trimming removed 1 base from V and 7 bases from J, with 17 bases in between. Germline V CDR1 and CDR2: GTSNPN, SVGIG (reference sequence). The TCR comes from a human donor who received an intestinal transplant. The source was unstimulated CD8+ T cells sorted from spleen or lymph node cells, collected before intestinal transplant. The chain uses TRBV30 and TRBJ1-6, with D possibly being TRBD1 (5 bases). The CDR3 protein is CAWSESREVGNSPLHF. The DNA of the CDR3 is TGTGCCTGGAGTGAATCCAGGGAGGTTGGGAATTCACCCCTCCACTTT.